What follows are 16 T cell receptor beta chains derived from one specimen sequenced in a study of T cells after posttransplantation cyclophosphamide. Cyclophosphamide on days +3 and +4 followed busulfan-fludarabine conditioning and a marrow graft. The protocol was immunoSEQ multiplex PCR, while the TCRdb copy is restricted to in-frame clones and leaves out a portion. The profile covers around 10,000 clones, none occurring a single time. This specimen was PBMCs, taken after allogeneic stem cell transplant with posttransplant cyclophosphamide. These receptors were collected from a female patient in her thirties or forties who received an allogeneic stem cell transplant from a related donor, was CMV-positive, and had no GVHD. The graft donor may be the source of some T cells.

This clone was detected ten times or more. The chain recombines TRBV7-6 with TRBJ1-2; D is perhaps TRBD1 (6 bases). Germline CDR1 SGHVS, CDR2 FNYEAQ. This CDR3 region has 13 residues. V shed 3 bases and J shed 7 bases, with 12 bases lying between them. The CDR3 loop is CASSLVGGGGYTF. CDR3 bases: TGTGCCAGCAGCTTGGTAGGGGGAGGTGGCTACACCTTC.

This clone was counted at least ten times. This rearrangement joins TRBV19 to TRBJ2-5, with 9 bases fitting TRBD1. In germline, CDR1 is LNHDA, CDR2 SQIVND (reference sequence). V lost 8 bases to trimming and J lost 5 bases; unmatched junction nucleotides: 6. This CDR3 spans 13 amino acids. CDR3 residues: CASGTGWLETQYF. DNA for the CDR3: TGTGCCAGTGGGACAGGGTGGTTGGAGACCCAGTACTTC. The whole variable domain, remainder taken from reference TRBV19 and TRBJ2-5, is DGGITQSPKYLFRKEGQNVTLSCEQNLNHDAMYWYRQDPGQGLRLIYYSQIVNDFQKGDIAEGYSVSREKKESFPLTVTSAQKNPTAFYLCASGTGWLETQYFGPGTRLLVL.

This clone was observed many times. V gene TRBV5-6 combines with J gene TRBJ1-2, with 10 positions matching TRBD1. The CDR3 contains 14 residues. V shed 4 bases, J shed 6 bases, and the junction held 6 bases outside the gene matches. Germline-derived CDR1 and CDR2 are SGHDT and YYEEEE. CDR3 residues: CASSRGTGVNGYTF. CDR3 DNA: TGTGCCAGCAGCAGAGGGACAGGGGTGAATGGCTACACCTTC.

The gene calls are TRBV2 and TRBJ2-5; maybe TRBD2 (7 bases). This CDR3 region has 15 residues. V lost 5 bases, J lost 2 bases, and 15 bases lay in between. Germline V gene data show CDR1 as SNHLY and CDR2 as FYNNEI. The CDR3 sequence: CASSQSGGLQETQYF. In DNA form, the CDR3 reads TGTGCCAGCAGTCAGTCCGGGGGGCTACAAGAGACCCAGTACTTC.

This clone was seen many times. The chain combines TRBV6-6 with TRBJ1-1, with 7 bases aligning to TRBD1. This CDR3 is built from 14 residues. The V gene's germline CDR1 is MNHNY and CDR2 SVGAGI (reference sequence). Trimming cost V 5 bases and J 4 bases; bases outside gene matches: 7. This chain's CDR3 is CASSPLPGGTEAFF. CDR3 nucleotide sequence: TGTGCCAGCAGTCCTCTTCCAGGGGGCACTGAAGCTTTCTTT.

This clone was counted many times. The rearrangement uses TRBV19 and TRBJ1-1, with D possibly matching TRBD1 (5 bases). The CDR3 covers 13 residues. Germline lookup yields CDR1 LNHDA and CDR2 SQIVND (reference sequence). V was cut by 4 bases and J by 4 bases, with 10 bases left in between. The CDR3 region is CASSRGERTEAFF. DNA for the CDR3: TGTGCCAGTAGTAGGGGGGAACGCACTGAAGCTTTCTTT.

This clone was found many times. The V gene is TRBV6-5, the J gene TRBJ1-4; no clear D gene. Deletions cut 4 bases from V and 8 bases from J, with 14 bases between. Germline CDR1 reads MNHEY; CDR2 reads SVGAGI. CDR3 length equals 14 residues. The CDR3 reads CASSSREAEEKLFF. Here the CDR3 DNA reads TGTGCCAGCAGTTCCCGGGAAGCGGAGGAAAAACTGTTTTTT.

This clone was seen repeatedly, ten times or more. The chain recombines TRBV6-2 or TRBV6-3 with TRBJ1-1; D might be TRBD1 (5 bases). Between the trimmed V and J ends, which lost 0 bases and 4 bases, there was a span of 12 bases. The germline CDR1 and CDR2 sequences are MNHEY and SVGEGT. This CDR3 region has 15 residues. The CDR3 is CASSYSLEGRTEAFF. In nucleotides, the CDR3 is TGTGCCAGCAGTTACTCTCTAGAGGGGCGCACTGAAGCTTTCTTT.

V usage is TRBV7-3 and J usage is TRBJ2-5; the D gene is possibly TRBD2 (7 bases). Germline V gives CDR1 SGHTA, CDR2 FQGTGA. The V end lost 1 base, the J end lost 5 bases, and 14 bases lay between the germline ends. This CDR3 contains 15 residues. DNA for the CDR3: TGTGCCAGCAGCTTAATGCTGCGGGGGCAGGAGACCCAGTACTTC. Its protein product is CASSLMLRGQETQYF.

This clone was seen repeatedly, ten times or more. The chain recombines TRBV12-3 or TRBV12-4 with TRBJ1-2; possible D gene TRBD1, 5 bases. V gave up 6 bases and J gave up 7 bases, with 18 bases separating them. The CDR3 loop spans 14 amino acids. This chain's CDR3 is CASSTRRGVTGYTF. CDR3 in DNA: TGTGCCAGCAGCACTCGTCGGGGGGTGACTGGCTACACCTTC.

This clone has only a few counts. V gene TRBV12-3 or TRBV12-4 combines with J gene TRBJ2-3; TRBD2 might be the D (5 bases). Trimming cost V 7 bases and J 1 base, with 18 bases left between them. This CDR3 comprises 16 residues. The CDR3 region has the DNA TGTGCCAGCACCCGACCGGGGTTGGACCGCACAGATACGCAGTATTTT. Protein sequence: CASTRPGLDRTDTQYF.

This clone was counted many times. This chain connects TRBV4-3 to TRBJ1-1; the D gene is possibly TRBD1 (6 bases). V was shortened by 0 bases and J by 8 bases, with 19 bases between the two germline ends. The CDR3 extends over 16 amino acids. Per the germline V gene, CDR1 is LGHNA and CDR2 is YSLEER. CDR3 protein: CASSQERDGFRGEAFF. The CDR3 DNA is TGCGCCAGCAGCCAAGAAAGGGATGGTTTCAGGGGAGAAGCTTTCTTT.

This clone was found many times. CDR3 amino acids: CASNLRGQGARGSPLHF. DNA of the CDR3: TGTGCCAGCAACCTTCGTGGGCAGGGGGCAAGGGGTTCACCCCTCCACTTT. This chain joins TRBV5-6 and TRBJ1-6, with 8 bases lining up with TRBD1. CDR1 SGHDT and CDR2 YYEEEE come from the germline V gene. The length of the CDR3 is 17 residues. V shed 6 bases and J 9 bases; nucleotides not matched to a gene: 17. Based on the CDR3 plus reference TRBV5-6 and TRBJ1-6, the full variable domain is DAGVTQSPTHLIKTRGQQVTLRCSPKSGHDTVSWYQQALGQGPQFIFQYYEEEERQRGNFPDRFSGHQFPNYSSELNVNALLLGDSALYLCASNLRGQGARGSPLHFGNGTRLTVT.

This clone occurred a few times. The V gene is TRBV27, the J gene TRBJ2-2; 8 bases agree with TRBD1. Germline CDR1 MNHEY, CDR2 SMNVEV (reference sequence). This CDR3 has 12 amino acids. V lost 8 bases, J lost 5 bases, and 1 base stayed unmatched. CDR3 sequence reads: CASRQGTGELFF. DNA of the CDR3: TGTGCCAGCCGACAGGGGACCGGGGAGCTGTTTTTT.

This clone was seen a few times. J is TRBJ2-3 and V is TRBV9; tentatively, D is TRBD1 (5 bases). The CDR3 runs to 13 residues. CDR1 and CDR2 (germline): SGDLS, YYNGEE. Trimming shortened V by 0 bases and J by 9 bases, and 11 bases separated the two germline ends. The CDR3 DNA follows: TGTGCCAGCAGCGTAGAGCAGGGTAGCACGCAGTATTTT. This sequence encodes CASSVEQGSTQYF.

This clone has a count of ten or more. This chain connects TRBV10-3 to TRBJ1-2; 9 bases agree with TRBD1. Germline lookup yields CDR1 ENHRY and CDR2 SYGVKD. After removal of 3 bases from V and 2 bases from J, the junction contained 7 bases not matched to a gene. CDR3 length: 16 residues. CDR3 nucleotides: TGTGCCATCAGTGAATCACAGGGGGCTAGGAACTATGGCTACACCTTC. Amino acids: CAISESQGARNYGYTF.